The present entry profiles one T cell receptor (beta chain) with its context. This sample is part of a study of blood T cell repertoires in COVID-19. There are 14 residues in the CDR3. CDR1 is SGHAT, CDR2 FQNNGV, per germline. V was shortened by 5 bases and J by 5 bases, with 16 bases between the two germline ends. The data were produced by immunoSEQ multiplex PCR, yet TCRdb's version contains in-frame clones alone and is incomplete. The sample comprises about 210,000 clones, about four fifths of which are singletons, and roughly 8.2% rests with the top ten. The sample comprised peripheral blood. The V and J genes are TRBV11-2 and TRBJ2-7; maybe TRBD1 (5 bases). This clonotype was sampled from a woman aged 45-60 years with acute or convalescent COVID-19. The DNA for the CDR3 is TGTGCCAGCAGCAGGCCCCCAGGGTCCCACGAGCAGTACTTC. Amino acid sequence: CASSRPPGSHEQYF.